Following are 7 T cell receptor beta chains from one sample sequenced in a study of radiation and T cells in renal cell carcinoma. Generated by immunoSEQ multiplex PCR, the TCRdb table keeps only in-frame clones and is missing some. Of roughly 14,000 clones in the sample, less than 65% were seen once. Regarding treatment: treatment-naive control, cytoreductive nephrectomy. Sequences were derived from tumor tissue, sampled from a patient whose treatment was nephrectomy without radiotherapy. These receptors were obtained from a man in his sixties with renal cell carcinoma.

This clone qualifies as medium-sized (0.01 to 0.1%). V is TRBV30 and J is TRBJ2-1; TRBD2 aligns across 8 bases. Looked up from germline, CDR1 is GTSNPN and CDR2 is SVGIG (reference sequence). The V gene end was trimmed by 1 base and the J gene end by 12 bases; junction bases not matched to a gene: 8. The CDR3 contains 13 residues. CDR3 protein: CAWSAGGTSRQFF. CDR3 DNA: TGTGCCTGGAGTGCGGGGGGGACCTCCCGGCAGTTCTTC.

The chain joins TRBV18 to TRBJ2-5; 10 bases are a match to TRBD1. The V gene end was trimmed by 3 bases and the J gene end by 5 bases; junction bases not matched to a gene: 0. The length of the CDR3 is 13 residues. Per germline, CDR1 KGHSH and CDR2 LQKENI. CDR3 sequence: CASSPGQGETQYF. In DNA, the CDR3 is TGTGCCAGCTCACCGGGACAGGGGGAGACCCAGTACTTC. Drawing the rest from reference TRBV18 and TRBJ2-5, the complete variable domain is NAGVMQNPRHLVRRRGQEARLRCSPMKGHSHVYWYRQLPEEGLKFMVYLQKENIIDESGMPKERFSAEFPKEGPSILRIQQVVRGDSAAYFCASSPGQGETQYFGPGTRLLVL.

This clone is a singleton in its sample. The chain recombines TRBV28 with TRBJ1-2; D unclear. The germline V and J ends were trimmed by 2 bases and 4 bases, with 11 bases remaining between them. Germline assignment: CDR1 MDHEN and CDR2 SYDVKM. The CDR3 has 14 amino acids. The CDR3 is CASSLRTIPYGYTF. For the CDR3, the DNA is TGTGCCAGCAGTTTACGAACAATTCCCTATGGCTACACCTTC.

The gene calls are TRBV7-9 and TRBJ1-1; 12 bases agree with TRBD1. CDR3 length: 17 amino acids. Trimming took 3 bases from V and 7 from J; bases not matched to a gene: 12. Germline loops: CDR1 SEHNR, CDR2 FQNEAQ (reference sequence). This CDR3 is CASSFDRDRGRRDEAFF. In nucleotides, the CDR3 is TGTGCCAGCAGCTTTGACCGGGACAGGGGGCGCAGAGATGAAGCTTTCTTT.

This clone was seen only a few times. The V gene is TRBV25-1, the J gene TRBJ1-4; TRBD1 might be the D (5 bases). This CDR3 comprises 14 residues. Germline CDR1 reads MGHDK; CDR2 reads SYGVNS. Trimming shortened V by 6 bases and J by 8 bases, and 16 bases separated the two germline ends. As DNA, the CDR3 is TGTGCCAGCAGGGGGGACCGGATGAACGAAAAACTGTTTTTT. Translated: CASRGDRMNEKLFF. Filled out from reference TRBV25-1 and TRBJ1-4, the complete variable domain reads EADIYQTPRYLVIGTGKKITLECSQTMGHDKMYWYQQDPGMELHLIHYSYGVNSTEKGDLSSESTVSRIRTEHFPLTLESARPSHTSQYLCASRGDRMNEKLFFGSGTQLSVL.

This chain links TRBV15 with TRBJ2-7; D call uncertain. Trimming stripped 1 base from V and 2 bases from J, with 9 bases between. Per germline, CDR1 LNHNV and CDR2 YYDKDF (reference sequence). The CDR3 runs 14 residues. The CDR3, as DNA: TGTGCCACCAGCAGAGTTCGGCAGCCCTACGAGCAGTACTTC. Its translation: CATSRVRQPYEQYF.

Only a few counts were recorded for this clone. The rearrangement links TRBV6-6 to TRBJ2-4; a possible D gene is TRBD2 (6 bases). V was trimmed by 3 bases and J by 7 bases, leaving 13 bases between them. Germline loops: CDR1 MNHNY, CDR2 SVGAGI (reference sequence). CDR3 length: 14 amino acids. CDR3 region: CASSYDGGTNIQYF. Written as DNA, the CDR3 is TGTGCCAGCAGTTATGACGGGGGAACGAACATTCAGTACTTC.